The rows below give T cell receptor beta chains drawn from one sample of a study of cytomegalovirus exposure and HLA in healthy donors. Sequencing used immunoSEQ multiplex PCR; TCRdb keeps in-frame clones, though not all of them. The sample yields about 130,000 clones, 65% to 80% seen once. Sequenced input: PBMCs. Receptor source: a male donor in good health and CMV-seropositive. Each CDR3 is given with its conserved first and last residue. The D gene is left open where the match is weak. A clone size is listed for some rows: how often the clone was seen (once, few, many), or a class if it is expanded.

d_gene	abundance	v_gene	j_gene	CDR3nt	CDR3aa
TRBD2	-	TRBV7-2	TRBJ2-1	TGTGCCAGCAGCTTAGTCGGGGTAGCGGGAGGACATGAGCAGTTCTTC	CASSLVGVAGGHEQFF
-	-	TRBV13	TRBJ1-1	TGTGCCAGCAGCTTAGAAGGAGTGCAGAACACTGAAGCTTTCTTT	CASSLEGVQNTEAFF
-	-	TRBV5-3	TRBJ1-3	TGTGCCAGAATCCCCATCCACGGGGTCTATGGAAACACCATATATTTT	CARIPIHGVYGNTIYF
TRBD1	-	TRBV7-8	TRBJ1-2	TGTGCCAGCAGCTCGGGACAGGGGGCGTCGGATCGAGCCGCTAACTATGGCTACACCTTC	CASSSGQGASDRAANYGYTF
TRBD1	-	TRBV29-1	TRBJ2-5	TGCAGCGGGGGGACAGCCCAAGAGACCCAGTACTTC	CSGGTAQETQYF
-	-	TRBV7-9	TRBJ2-3	TGTGCCAGCAGCTTAGTGGTCTCTCGCCCGGTGACAGATACGCAGTATTTT	CASSLVVSRPVTDTQYF
TRBD1	-	TRBV6-6	TRBJ1-3	TGTGCCAGCAAACAGGGGGCGAGAGGAAACACCATATATTTT	CASKQGARGNTIYF
-	-	TRBV30	TRBJ2-5	TGTGCCTGGGCGCAAGAGACCCAGTACTTC	CAWAQETQYF
TRBD1	-	TRBV11-2	TRBJ2-7	TGTGCCAGCAGCTCACAGGGACAGGGGGTCGGGCAGTACTTC	CASSSQGQGVGQYF
TRBD1	-	TRBV27	TRBJ1-3	TGTGCCAGCAGTCCAGGACAGGGCCGGCCCTCTGGAAACACCATATATTTT	CASSPGQGRPSGNTIYF
-	-	TRBV5-6	TRBJ1-3	TGTGCCAGCAGCTTGTGGGGGGGGAACACCATATATTTT	CASSLWGGNTIYF
-	-	TRBV10-3	TRBJ1-2	TGTGCCATCAGTGAGTCGTCAGTCTATGGCTACACCTTC	CAISESSVYGYTF
-	once	TRBV2	TRBJ1-5	TGTGCCAGCAGTGAGGACAGAGGGGGTCAGCCCCAGCATTTT	CASSEDRGGQPQHF
TRBD1	once	TRBV7-2	TRBJ2-2	TGTGCCAGCAGCTACACAGGGGGCAACACCGGGGAGCTGTTTTTT	CASSYTGGNTGELFF
-	-	TRBV19	TRBJ1-3	TGTGCCAGTAGTATCTTAAATACGGGAACTGGAAACACCATATATTTT	CASSILNTGTGNTIYF
TRBD2	-	TRBV29-1	TRBJ2-4	TGCAGCGTCGGTGGTAGCGGGGGGGAGGACAGTCAGTACTTC	CSVGGSGGEDSQYF
-	-	TRBV6-5	TRBJ1-1	TGTGCCAGCAGTGAAGGACTTATGAACACTGAAGCTTTCTTT	CASSEGLMNTEAFF
TRBD2	-	TRBV5-1	TRBJ2-5	TGCGCCAGCAGCTCTGGACTAGCGGGGGGCCAAGAGACCCAGTACTTC	CASSSGLAGGQETQYF
TRBD2	once	TRBV5-1	TRBJ2-1	TGCGCCAGTACCCTTAGCGGGGGGGCTTATGAGCAGTTCTTC	CASTLSGGAYEQFF
-	once	TRBV27	TRBJ1-1	TGTGCCAGCAGCTTAATACAGAGCAGCACTGAAGCTTTCTTT	CASSLIQSSTEAFF
-	-	TRBV18	TRBJ1-3	TGTGCCAGCTCACCGGGCAGCTCTGGAAACACCATATATTTT	CASSPGSSGNTIYF
TRBD2	few	TRBV28	TRBJ2-3	TGTGCCAGCAGTTTGAGCGGGGGGGGCACAGATACGCAGTATTTT	CASSLSGGGTDTQYF
-	-	TRBV29-1	TRBJ1-1	TGCAGCGTTAAGGAGGGCCTCGAGACTGAAGCTTTCTTT	CSVKEGLETEAFF
-	-	TRBV14	TRBJ1-1	TGTGCCAGCAGCCCCGTGGCCGTAGCATACTTGAACACTGAAGCTTTCTTT	CASSPVAVAYLNTEAFF
TRBD1	-	TRBV18	TRBJ1-5	TGTGCCAGCTCACCGGGACAGCACAGCAATCAGCCCCAGCATTTT	CASSPGQHSNQPQHF
-	few	TRBV6-1	TRBJ2-7	TGTGCCAGCAGTCCCCTTCATCGGGTCTCCTACGAGCAGTACTTC	CASSPLHRVSYEQYF
TRBD1	once	TRBV28	TRBJ2-4	TGTGCCAGCAGTCGGACAGGGGTAAAAAACATTCAGTACTTC	CASSRTGVKNIQYF
TRBD2	few	TRBV7-7	TRBJ2-1	TGTGCCAGCAGCTCGACTAGCGGGGGGGGTTATGAGCAGTTCTTC	CASSSTSGGGYEQFF
-	-	TRBV27	TRBJ2-7	TGTGCCAGCAGTGAACCGGGAACACTAAAATACGAGCAGTACTTC	CASSEPGTLKYEQYF
-	-	TRBV19	TRBJ1-5	TGTGCCAGTAACGGGTGGATCTATCAGCCCCAGCATTTT	CASNGWIYQPQHF
TRBD1	few	TRBV14	TRBJ2-7	TGTGCCAGCAGCCCCGGGACAGTCGAGCAGTACTTC	CASSPGTVEQYF
-	-	TRBV5-6	TRBJ2-1	TGTGCCAGCAGCTTGGCCGAGAATGAGCAGTTCTTC	CASSLAENEQFF